This T cell receptor (beta chain) derives from a study of T cell repertoires in cytomegalovirus infection (dated by TCRdb to about 2019). Regarding the study in general: Peptide stimulations targeted recently identified HLA-C-restricted CMV epitopes, whose presentation resists viral immunomodulation, together with well-studied HLA-B-restricted epitopes. Donor HLA type was relevant to the analysis, because carriage of CMV infection together with the matching HLA type was indicated by public TCR beta signatures.

The treatment or condition label here, explained by the study, means: in vitro stimulation with specific CMV peptide epitopes to enrich CMV-specific T cells. The paper as a whole reports these results and caveats: In the ex vivo response, HLA-C-restricted CMV-specific TCR beta clonotypes were dominant, and in two of eight donors the single most frequent clonotype came from this HLA-C-restricted group. In both this cohort and an independent roughly 350-donor cohort, the cumulative frequency of public TCR beta family members distinguished carriers of CMV infection plus the relevant HLA type.

A few counts support this clonotype. No cognate antigen has been identified for it. The input lacks base qualities; no much larger clone sits a single base away. The instrument given in TCRdb is Illumina HiSeq 1500. TCRdb reanalyzed the raw reads on its own, using fastp at Q25 for trimming and MiXCR for clone calling, and kept in-frame beta chains. Rows are unified per CDR3 protein, each entry keeping the most common DNA and genes. Across this sample there are hundreds of thousands of distinct CDR3 sequences, with about 31% seen only once. The top ten clones comprise over 10% of the sample. Trimmed from V: 3 bases; trimmed from J: 7 bases; junction bases lacking a gene match: 6. CDR1 and CDR2 were assigned from the germline V gene as LGHNA and YSLEER. Measured from the cysteine to the phenylalanine, the CDR3 is 15 residues long. CDR3 DNA only is kept here, 45 bases in frame from base 1.

The TCR sequence derives from a human donor in good health (CMV status not recorded). Some clones in this sample may be carry-over from other donors' samples. The chain was built from TRBV4-3 and TRBJ2-1, with 10 bases matching TRBD1. The material was cultured CD8+ T cells from PBMCs, obtained from culture after CMV antigen stimulation. CDR3 region: CASSQGQGFGNEQFF. The bases are TGCGCCAGCAGCCAGGGACAGGGGTTCGGAAATGAGCAGTTCTTC.